This TCR beta chain was obtained from a study of CD8+ T cells in alopecia areata. This clone was picked up a small number of times. Its antigen is unknown. Points from the study as a whole: Patients shared TCRs less clearly than mice did, possibly owing to HLA.

Extraction of RNA preceded its reverse transcription into cDNA, which served as the sequencing template. Assay: immunoSEQ multiplex PCR; the TCRdb copy retains only in-frame clones and omits some. In the table there are about 110,000 clones, approximately 59% of which are singletons. V dropped 0 bases and J dropped 3 bases, with 10 bases sitting between them. The CDR3 has 14 amino acids. Germline CDR1 reads SGDLS; CDR2 reads YYNGEE. The TCR was taken from a human donor in good health. The chain recombines TRBV9 with TRBJ2-7, with D perhaps TRBD2 (6 bases). Material for sequencing was CD8+ T cells sorted from blood. CDR3 residues: CASSVDGGGYEQYF. The CDR3 region has the DNA TGTGCCAGCAGCGTAGACGGGGGTGGCTACGAGCAGTACTTC.